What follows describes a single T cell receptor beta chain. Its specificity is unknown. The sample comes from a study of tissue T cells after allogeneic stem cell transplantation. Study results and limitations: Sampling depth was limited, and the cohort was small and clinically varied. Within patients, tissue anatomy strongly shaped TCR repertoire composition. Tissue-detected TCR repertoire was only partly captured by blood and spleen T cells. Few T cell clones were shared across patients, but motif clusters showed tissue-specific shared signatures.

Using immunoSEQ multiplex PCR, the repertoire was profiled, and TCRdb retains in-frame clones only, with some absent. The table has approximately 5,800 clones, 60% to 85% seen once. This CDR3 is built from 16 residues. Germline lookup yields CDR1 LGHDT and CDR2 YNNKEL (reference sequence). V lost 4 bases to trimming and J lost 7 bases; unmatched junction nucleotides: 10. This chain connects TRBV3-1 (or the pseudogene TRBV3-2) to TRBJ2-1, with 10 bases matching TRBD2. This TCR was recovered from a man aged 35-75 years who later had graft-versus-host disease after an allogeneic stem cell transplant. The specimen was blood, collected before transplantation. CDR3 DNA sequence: TGTGCCAGCAGCCTAGCTAGCGGGAGAAAGTCGAATGAGCAGTTCTTC. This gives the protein CASSLASGRKSNEQFF.